This T cell receptor (beta chain) was recorded in a study of T cell repertoires in cytomegalovirus infection. In the study overall: Public TCR beta signature analysis indicated the presence of both CMV infection and matching HLA type. General study findings and limits: There were carriers of CMV plus the relevant HLA, and cumulative public TCR beta family frequency identified them.

V was shortened by 5 bases and J by 4 bases, with 10 bases between the two germline ends. The CDR3 contains 13 residues. The germline V gene has CDR1 SGHVS and CDR2 FQNEAQ. TCRdb fed the reads into MiXCR, producing one record per CDR3 protein. The repertoire holds approximately 700,000 distinct CDR3 sequences, with 35% to 40% as singletons. Of note for this clonotype: The antigen is undetermined.

This receptor was identified in a human donor in good health (CMV status not recorded). Some clones in this sample may be carry-over from other donors' samples. The sequenced sample consisted of PBMCs. This chain connects TRBV7-8 to TRBJ2-3; unclear D gene. CDR3 amino acids: CASSPRTSDTQYF. The CDR3 DNA is TGTGCCAGCAGCCCTCGGACCTCAGATACGCAGTATTTT.